Presented here are 28 T cell receptor beta chains from one specimen sequenced in a study of blood T cell repertoires in COVID-19. Data came from immunoSEQ multiplex PCR; TCRdb stores just in-frame clones and leaves some out. The sample lists 130,000 or so clones, 65% to 90% occurring once. Input material: peripheral blood. Source of these receptors: a woman aged 60-75 years with active or convalescent COVID-19.

The CDR3 reads CASRQGAGETDTQYF. CDR3 sequence (DNA): TGTGCCAGCCGCCAAGGGGCGGGAGAGACAGATACGCAGTATTTT. The rearrangement joins TRBV5-8 to TRBJ2-3; 7 nucleotides line up with TRBD2. The CDR3 is 15 amino acids. V trimming: 7 bases; J trimming: 3 bases; junction bases outside the gene matches: 11. CDR1 and CDR2 from the germline V gene are SGHTS and YDEGEE.

The rearrangement links TRBV7-3 to TRBJ1-1, with D perhaps matching TRBD1 (6 bases). This CDR3 has 13 amino acids. Germline assignment: CDR1 SGHTA and CDR2 FQGTGA. The V end lost 6 bases, the J end lost 5 bases, and 13 bases lay between the germline ends. The CDR3 loop is CASRQQGGTEAFF. The CDR3 region has the DNA TGTGCCAGCAGACAACAGGGAGGGACTGAAGCTTTCTTT.

V is TRBV10-2 and J is TRBJ1-2; no clear D gene. V was shortened by 7 bases and J by 8 bases, with 23 bases between the two germline ends. The CDR3 runs to 15 residues. Per the germline V gene, CDR1 is WSHSY and CDR2 is SAAADI. CDR3 amino acids: CASTPAGDTGRGYTF. CDR3 DNA sequence: TGCGCCAGCACCCCAGCGGGCGATACGGGCAGAGGCTACACCTTC.

This chain links TRBV25-1 with TRBJ1-5, with TRBD1 matching 9 bases. CDR3 length: 13 amino acids. The V and J ends lost 6 bases and 6 bases, in that order; junction bases with no gene match: 3. Germline V lookup: CDR1 MGHDK, CDR2 SYGVNS. The CDR3 nucleotides are TGTGCCAGCAGAGGACAGGGGAGTCAGCCCCAGCATTTT. Its translation is CASRGQGSQPQHF.

The chain carries TRBV7-2 and TRBJ1-6; 8 bases are a match to TRBD1. Trimming removed 9 bases from V and 7 bases from J; junction bases left unmatched: 5. The CDR3 contains 13 residues. CDR1 and CDR2 (germline): SGHTA, FQGNSA. For the CDR3, the DNA is TGTGCCAGTCGGGGACAGGCGAATTCACCCCTCCACTTT. Its protein is CASRGQANSPLHF. The complete variable domain, with remaining parts taken from reference TRBV7-2 and TRBJ1-6, reads GAGVSQSPSNKVTEKGKDVELRCDPISGHTALYWYRQSLGQGLEFLIYFQGNSAPDKSGLPSDRFSAERTGGSVSTLTIQRTQQEDSAVYLCASRGQANSPLHFGNGTRLTVT.

The chain combines TRBV19 with TRBJ1-3; D uncertain. Germline V gene data show CDR1 as LNHDA and CDR2 as SQIVND (reference sequence). The CDR3 is made up of 14 amino acids. Deletions cut 3 bases from V and 0 bases from J, with 6 bases between. CDR3 coding DNA: TGTGCCAGTAGTATCCAGTCCTCTGGAAACACCATATATTTT. Translated: CASSIQSSGNTIYF. Full variable domain (missing parts from reference TRBV19 and TRBJ1-3): DGGITQSPKYLFRKEGQNVTLSCEQNLNHDAMYWYRQDPGQGLRLIYYSQIVNDFQKGDIAEGYSVSREKKESFPLTVTSAQKNPTAFYLCASSIQSSGNTIYFGEGSWLTVV.

V and J are TRBV15 and TRBJ2-7; the match to TRBD2 covers 11 bases. CDR3 length equals 14 residues. J was trimmed by 5 bases and V by 3 bases; bases with no gene match: 3. Per the germline V gene, CDR1 is LNHNV and CDR2 is YYDKDF (reference sequence). CDR3 region: CATSSTSGSDEQYF. Here the CDR3 DNA reads TGTGCCACCAGCAGTACTAGCGGGAGTGACGAGCAGTACTTC.

This rearrangement joins TRBV7-9 to TRBJ1-1, with TRBD1 as a possible D gene (6 bases). The length of the CDR3 is 15 residues. V was clipped by 1 base and J by 11 bases, with 20 bases between them. Germline CDR1 and CDR2: SEHNR and FQNEAQ (reference sequence). The CDR3 DNA is TGTGCCAGCAGCTTAGAGGGCAGGGGTGTCTCCGAGGCTTTCTTT. It is translated as CASSLEGRGVSEAFF.

A note on this clone: The sample contains more than one DNA sequence encoding this CDR3. The DNA for the CDR3 is TGTGCCAGCAGCCCCGGGGAGGGCTATGGCTACACCTTC. Translating gives CASSPGEGYGYTF. This chain connects TRBV28 to TRBJ1-2; D uncertain. The germline V gene has CDR1 MDHEN and CDR2 SYDVKM. The CDR3 extends over 13 amino acids. V gave up 6 bases and J gave up 4 bases, with 12 bases separating them.

V usage is TRBV6-5 and J usage is TRBJ2-3; 7 bases line up with TRBD1. V gave up 4 bases and J gave up 2 bases; unmatched junction bases: 6. In germline, CDR1 is MNHEY, CDR2 SVGAGI. The CDR3 loop spans 15 amino acids. Here the CDR3 DNA reads TGTGCCAGCAGTTTGGTAGGGGGCCACACAGATACGCAGTATTTT. It translates to CASSLVGGHTDTQYF.

The chain employs TRBV9 and TRBJ2-3; D is unclear. The CDR3 is 15 residues long. The V gene's germline CDR1 is SGDLS and CDR2 YYNGEE. V was trimmed by 3 bases and J by 0 bases, leaving 11 bases between them. The CDR3: CASSGGAHSTDTQYF. CDR3 sequence (DNA): TGTGCCAGCAGCGGCGGAGCGCACAGCACAGATACGCAGTATTTT.

The chain recombines TRBV5-1 with TRBJ2-5; TRBD1 might be the D (6 bases). The CDR3 spans 15 residues. The ends were cut back, 4 bases at V and 5 bases at J, with 18 bases in the middle. Per germline, CDR1 SGHRS and CDR2 YFSETQ. CDR3 nucleotide sequence: TGCGCCAGCAGCCCCTCCCGGCAGGGGATGGAGACCCAGTACTTC. Translated: CASSPSRQGMETQYF.

The J gene is TRBJ2-2, the V gene TRBV3-1 (or the pseudogene TRBV3-2); 8 nucleotides agree with TRBD2. Germline V gene sequence: CDR1 LGHDT, CDR2 YNNKEL (reference sequence). V was clipped by 6 bases and J by 5 bases; unmatched bases: 5. CDR3 length: 14 residues. The DNA for the CDR3 is TGTGCCAGCAGTCGGGGGGGCCGAACCGGGGAGCTGTTTTTT. Its protein is CASSRGGRTGELFF.

This clone appeared a few times. The chain couples TRBV4-2 to TRBJ1-1; D remains unclear. Germline CDR1 reads LGHNA; CDR2 reads YNFKEQ. There are 13 residues in the CDR3. Trimming stripped 0 bases from V and 7 bases from J, with 9 bases between. CDR3 DNA: TGTGCCAGCAGCCAAGAGCCGGGAGGTGAAGCTTTCTTT. This encodes CASSQEPGGEAFF.

This chain joins TRBV21-1 and TRBJ1-1; whether TRBD1, the table's D call, matches the DNA was not checked. TRBV21-1 is marked as a pseudogene. CDR3 length: 16 amino acids. The CDR3 reads CASSTPLRGWGTEAFF. The DNA of the CDR3 is TGTGCCAGCAGCACCCCTCTTAGGGGATGGGGCACTGAAGCTTTCTTT.

V usage is TRBV7-2 and J usage is TRBJ1-2; TRBD1 aligns across 8 bases. CDR1 is SGHTA, CDR2 FQGNSA, per germline. This CDR3 region has 13 residues. The ends lost 5 bases at V and 7 bases at J; junction bases unmatched: 6. The CDR3 nucleotides are TGTGCCAGCAGCGCGGACAGGGTGGTTGGCTACACCTTC. Residues: CASSADRVVGYTF.

The chain joins TRBV27 to TRBJ1-1; TRBD1 matches at 7 bases. This CDR3 spans 14 amino acids. Per germline, CDR1 MNHEY and CDR2 SMNVEV (reference sequence). V trimming: 5 bases; J trimming: 2 bases; junction bases outside the gene matches: 5. CDR3 protein: CASSRGDRNTEAFF. The CDR3 DNA reads as TGTGCCAGCAGTCGAGGGGACAGAAACACTGAAGCTTTCTTT.

The chain combines TRBV27 with TRBJ1-5; the match to TRBD1 covers 9 bases. This CDR3 comprises 17 residues. V lost 3 bases, J lost 2 bases, and 8 bases stayed unmatched. The germline CDR1 and CDR2 sequences are MNHEY and SMNVEV (reference sequence). Here the CDR3 reads CASSLTGGRNGNQPQHF. The CDR3 DNA sequence: TGTGCCAGCAGTTTGACAGGGGGTCGGAATGGCAATCAGCCCCAGCATTTT.

In this sample, this clone turned up many times. The chain has TRBV2 and TRBJ2-1, with 8 positions matching TRBD1. Germline CDR1 SNHLY, CDR2 FYNNEI. CDR3 length equals 15 residues. J was trimmed by 9 bases and V by 5 bases; bases with no gene match: 12. The CDR3 reads CASSPGQVILGEQFF. CDR3 bases: TGTGCCAGCAGTCCGGGACAGGTGATACTAGGTGAGCAGTTCTTC.

CDR3 nucleotides: TGTGCCAGCAGTAGACTAGCGGGAGTGAACCGGGAGCTGTTTTTT. This sequence encodes CASSRLAGVNRELFF. The chain has TRBV6-6 and TRBJ2-2; 12 nucleotides line up with TRBD2. Germline V gene data show CDR1 as MNHNY and CDR2 as SVGAGI (reference sequence). The CDR3 has 15 amino acids. The V gene end was trimmed by 5 bases and the J gene end by 9 bases; junction bases not matched to a gene: 7.

This chain uses TRBV2 with TRBJ2-3; the D is unclear. Trimming pared 3 bases from V and 5 bases from J, leaving 15 bases between. Germline lookup yields CDR1 SNHLY and CDR2 FYNNEI. This CDR3 spans 15 amino acids. CDR3 in amino acids: CASSDSTPSRDTQYF. As DNA, the CDR3 is TGTGCCAGCAGTGACTCTACTCCGAGTCGAGATACGCAGTATTTT.

This chain uses TRBV18 with TRBJ1-3; weak D call: TRBD1 (6 bases). The CDR3 covers 15 residues. Germline V lookup: CDR1 KGHSH, CDR2 LQKENI. V lost 3 bases and J 0 bases, leaving 9 bases between the germline ends. CDR3 coding DNA: TGTGCCAGCTCACCTACAGGGCTCTCTGGAAACACCATATATTTT. Protein product: CASSPTGLSGNTIYF.

This clone has just a few counts. This sequence joins TRBV30 and TRBJ2-7; 7 bases match TRBD2. This CDR3 is 13 amino acids long. Germline V gene sequence: CDR1 GTSNPN, CDR2 SVGIG (reference sequence). The trim removed 0 bases at V and 4 bases at J, leaving 3 bases unmatched. Written as DNA, the CDR3 is TGTGCCTGGAGTGTAACCGGGGGGTACGAGCAGTACTTC. It is translated as CAWSVTGGYEQYF.

The chain is built from TRBV19 and TRBJ2-7, with D unclear. Trimming left V 4 bases short and J 5 bases short, with 12 bases between. CDR3 size: 13 residues. Germline V gives CDR1 LNHDA, CDR2 SQIVND (reference sequence). CDR3 residues: CASSRALRNEQYF. CDR3 DNA sequence: TGTGCCAGTAGTAGAGCCTTGAGAAACGAGCAGTACTTC.

This clone was seen a few times. The chain carries TRBV19 and TRBJ1-5, with D perhaps matching TRBD1 (6 bases). The CDR3 totals 15 residues. The germline V gene has CDR1 LNHDA and CDR2 SQIVND (reference sequence). V lost 3 bases, J lost 6 bases, and 15 bases lay in between. The DNA of the CDR3 is TGTGCCAGTAGTATGGTCTGGGGGCTGTCTCAGCCCCAGCATTTT. Its translation: CASSMVWGLSQPQHF.

The CDR3 reads CASRDNNLDQPQHF. For the CDR3, the DNA is TGTGCCAGCAGGGACAATAACTTGGATCAGCCCCAGCATTTT. The chain couples TRBV6-5 to TRBJ1-5; tentatively, D is TRBD1 (5 bases). Germline lookup yields CDR1 MNHEY and CDR2 SVGAGI. This CDR3 contains 14 residues. With 6 bases removed from V and 5 bases from J, the gap between germline ends came to 14 bases.

The chain has TRBV4-1 and TRBJ2-7, with TRBD1 matching over 8 bases. The CDR3 extends over 15 amino acids. Germline trimming cut 1 base from V and 3 bases from J; bases unmatched to any gene: 5. CDR1 and CDR2 from the germline V gene are MGHRA and YSYEKL. The CDR3 DNA is TGCGCCAGCAGCCAAGGAACCGGACAGGGCTACGAGCAGTACTTC. Translated: CASSQGTGQGYEQYF.

This sequence joins TRBV2 and TRBJ1-2, with a tentative D call TRBD1 (6 bases). CDR1 SNHLY and CDR2 FYNNEI come from the germline V gene. The CDR3 is 15 residues long. V lost 6 bases and J lost 1, with 15 bases in between. CDR3 loop: CASRKESGVNYGYTF. The DNA of the CDR3 is TGTGCCAGCAGGAAGGAGTCAGGGGTTAACTATGGCTACACCTTC.